These 30 T cell receptor beta chains were sequenced from one sample in a study of OX40 agonist ivuxolimab in advanced cancers. The assay was immunoSEQ multiplex PCR, and TCRdb's table has in-frame clones only and misses some. This table has 37,000 or so clones, about 85% appearing once. Material: CD4+ or CD8+ T cells sorted from blood, obtained in a trial of the OX40 agonist ivuxolimab. Receptors originate from an adult with an advanced solid tumor such as melanoma, head and neck, liver or kidney cancer.

DNA of the CDR3: TGCGCCAGCAGCTACTACAGGGGCTCGGATGGCTACACCTTC. Translated: CASSYYRGSDGYTF. This chain joins TRBV5-1 and TRBJ1-2; 7 nucleotides match TRBD1. Germline V gene sequence: CDR1 SGHRS, CDR2 YFSETQ. This CDR3 contains 14 residues. V lost 3 bases to trimming and J lost 6 bases; unmatched junction nucleotides: 8.

The sample holds one count of this clone. The chain combines TRBV5-1 with TRBJ2-5; possibly TRBD1 for D (8 bases). TRBJ2-7 matches the DNA end more closely, so the J call is doubtful. This CDR3 region has 17 residues. Germline loops: CDR1 SGHRS, CDR2 YFSETQ. This CDR3 reads CASSPWTGRASFYEQYF. DNA for the CDR3: TGCGCCAGCAGCCCCTGGACAGGGAGGGCGTCATTCTACGAGCAGTACTTC.

The chain carries TRBV7-9 and TRBJ1-2; the match to TRBD1 covers 7 bases. V was clipped by 0 bases and J by 8 bases; unmatched bases: 9. Germline V CDR1 and CDR2: SEHNR, FQNEAQ (reference sequence). The CDR3 covers 15 residues. The CDR3 here is CASSLATGVLYGYTF. The DNA for the CDR3 is TGTGCCAGCAGCTTAGCTACAGGGGTTCTGTACGGCTACACCTTC.

The chain combines TRBV19 with TRBJ2-5; D unclear. V lost 2 bases, J lost 4 bases, and 11 bases lay in between. CDR3 length: 14 residues. Looked up from germline, CDR1 is LNHDA and CDR2 is SQIVND (reference sequence). CDR3 amino acids: CASSISAGRETQYF. The CDR3 DNA follows: TGTGCCAGTAGTATAAGCGCAGGCAGAGAGACCCAGTACTTC. Full variable domain (missing parts from reference TRBV19 and TRBJ2-5): DGGITQSPKYLFRKEGQNVTLSCEQNLNHDAMYWYRQDPGQGLRLIYYSQIVNDFQKGDIAEGYSVSREKKESFPLTVTSAQKNPTAFYLCASSISAGRETQYFGPGTRLLVL.

The V and J genes are TRBV9 and TRBJ2-7, with D possibly being TRBD1 or TRBD2 (6 bases each). CDR3 length: 14 amino acids. Germline CDR1 SGDLS, CDR2 YYNGEE. Between the trimmed V and J ends, which lost 0 bases and 3 bases, there was a span of 10 bases. Written as DNA, the CDR3 is TGTGCCAGCAGCGTAGGGGGGGCCTTCTACGAGCAGTACTTC. Protein: CASSVGGAFYEQYF.

The chain couples TRBV5-4 to TRBJ2-3, with 11 bases fitting TRBD2. The CDR3 runs to 16 residues. V shed 4 bases and J 7 bases; nucleotides not matched to a gene: 11. Per germline, CDR1 SGHNT and CDR2 YYREEE (reference sequence). The DNA of the CDR3 is TGTGCCAGCAGCGGGGGCGTAGCGGGGGGGCCCTATACGCAGTATTTT. It translates to CASSGGVAGGPYTQYF.

The rearrangement uses TRBV9 and TRBJ2-7; D ambiguous. Germline lookup yields CDR1 SGDLS and CDR2 YYNGEE. This CDR3 comprises 15 residues. V lost 1 base and J lost 3, with 14 bases in between. The CDR3 region has the DNA TGTGCCAGCAGCGTATCTGCCTTGTGGAACTACGAGCAGTACTTC. It specifies CASSVSALWNYEQYF.

The gene calls are TRBV7-3 and TRBJ2-2; D perhaps matches TRBD2 (6 bases). V lost 4 bases to trimming and J lost 2 bases, with 8 bases between them. Per the germline V gene, CDR1 is SGHTA and CDR2 is FQGTGA. CDR3 size: 14 residues. CDR3 coding DNA: TGTGCCAGCAGCTGGGGGGTCAACACCGGGGAGCTGTTTTTT. This encodes CASSWGVNTGELFF.

The rearrangement uses TRBV6-6 and TRBJ2-7; D is unresolved. This CDR3 spans 12 amino acids. V was cut by 6 bases and J by 3 bases, with 9 bases left in between. The germline CDR1 and CDR2 sequences are MNHNY and SVGAGI (reference sequence). The CDR3 DNA is TGTGCCAGCAGAACGGGCAGCTACGAGCAGTACTTC. It translates to CASRTGSYEQYF.

The V call is TRBV7-3, the J call TRBJ1-1; 9 bases line up with TRBD1. CDR1 SGHTA and CDR2 FQGTGA come from the germline V gene. The CDR3 sequence is 14 residues long. J lost 2 bases, V lost 4 bases, and 2 bases had no gene match. The CDR3 spells CASSSDRGNTEAFF. CDR3 in DNA: TGTGCCAGCAGCTCGGACAGGGGAAACACTGAAGCTTTCTTT.

The CDR3 loop is CASSSSGDEQFF. The CDR3 nucleotides are TGTGCCAGCAGTTCCTCCGGGGATGAGCAGTTCTTC. The genes are TRBV27 and TRBJ2-1, with D possibly TRBD2 on 5 matching bases. Germline values: CDR1 MNHEY, CDR2 SMNVEV (reference sequence). V was pared by 4 bases and J by 8 bases, with 9 bases between. This CDR3 contains 12 residues.

This clone counts as medium-sized. The rearrangement joins TRBV4-2 to TRBJ1-3; no clear D gene. The CDR3 consists of 15 residues. Trimming took 5 bases from V and 1 from J, leaving 12 bases between them. Germline assignment: CDR1 LGHNA and CDR2 YNFKEQ. The CDR3 sequence: CASSREWQSGNTIYF. The CDR3 nucleotides read TGTGCCAGCAGCAGGGAGTGGCAGTCTGGAAACACCATATATTTT.

The chain uses TRBV5-4 and TRBJ2-7, with D possibly TRBD2 on 5 matching bases. V was trimmed by 3 bases and J by 0 bases, leaving 10 bases between them. The CDR3 extends over 14 amino acids. Germline lookup yields CDR1 SGHNT and CDR2 YYREEE (reference sequence). DNA of the CDR3: TGTGCCAGCAGCTGGAGGACCGACTCCTACGAGCAGTACTTC. Encoded protein: CASSWRTDSYEQYF.

A word on this clone: At one of its ends the junction is not consistent with the germline gene, which may arise from a read error. This chain connects TRBV6-1 to TRBJ2-7, with D perhaps assigned TRBD1 or TRBD2 (5 bases each). Germline CDR1 is MNHNS and CDR2 is SASEGT. The CDR3 consists of 14 residues. CDR3 region: CAISERGDSYEQYF. CDR3 sequence (DNA): TGTGCCATCAGTGAGAGGGGAGACTCCTACGAGCAGTACTTC.

V and J are TRBV7-3 and TRBJ1-1; D is unclear. Between the trimmed V and J ends, which lost 4 bases and 4 bases, there was a span of 10 bases. This CDR3 is 13 amino acids long. Looked up from germline, CDR1 is SGHTA and CDR2 is FQGTGA. The CDR3 DNA follows: TGTGCCAGCAGCTACTCGTGGGGCACTGAAGCTTTCTTT. The encoded protein is CASSYSWGTEAFF.

The chain joins TRBV5-1 to TRBJ2-6; no clear D gene. The germline gives CDR1 SGHRS, CDR2 YFSETQ. This CDR3 has 15 amino acids. The V end was cut by 5 bases, the J end by 4 bases, with 13 bases between. The CDR3 DNA follows: TGCGCCAGCAGTCCTCCCTGGACCGGGGCCAACGTCCTGACTTTC. Its protein is CASSPPWTGANVLTF. Combining the CDR3 with reference TRBV5-1 and TRBJ2-6 gives the whole variable domain KAGVTQTPRYLIKTRGQQVTLSCSPISGHRSVSWYQQTPGQGLQFLFEYFSETQRNKGNFPGRFSGRQFSNSRSEMNVSTLELGDSALYLCASSPPWTGANVLTFGAGSRLTVL.

The chain carries TRBV6-1 and TRBJ2-4; a possible D gene is TRBD1 (6 bases). Germline-derived CDR1 and CDR2 are MNHNS and SASEGT. V shed 3 bases and J shed 7 bases, with 16 bases lying between them. The CDR3 sequence is 15 residues long. The CDR3 protein is CASSEASGTHNIQYF. In nucleotides, the CDR3 is TGTGCCAGCAGTGAGGCCTCCGGGACACACAACATTCAGTACTTC.

The rearrangement links TRBV19 to TRBJ1-2; the match to TRBD1 covers 7 bases. This CDR3 is built from 19 residues. The germline CDR1 and CDR2 sequences are LNHDA and SQIVND (reference sequence). With 7 bases clipped from V and 7 bases from J, the junction kept 27 bases outside the gene matches. The CDR3 region has the DNA TGTGCCAGTACCCCCCCCGGGAGCGGCAGGGGGTCAATCGGGCGTGGCTACACCTTC. Translating gives CASTPPGSGRGSIGRGYTF. The whole variable domain, remainder taken from reference TRBV19 and TRBJ1-2, is DGGITQSPKYLFRKEGQNVTLSCEQNLNHDAMYWYRQDPGQGLRLIYYSQIVNDFQKGDIAEGYSVSREKKESFPLTVTSAQKNPTAFYLCASTPPGSGRGSIGRGYTFGSGTRLTVV.

The rearrangement uses TRBV9 and TRBJ1-3; D is possibly TRBD1 (5 bases). Trimming removed 0 bases from V and 0 bases from J, with 10 bases in between. This CDR3 has 16 amino acids. CDR1 and CDR2 (germline): SGDLS, YYNGEE. This CDR3 is CASSVGGLSSGNTIYF. CDR3 coding DNA: TGTGCCAGCAGCGTAGGGGGACTGAGCTCTGGAAACACCATATATTTT.

This chain connects TRBV4-1 to TRBJ2-7, with D possibly called TRBD1 or TRBD2 (5 bases each). The germline V gene has CDR1 MGHRA and CDR2 YSYEKL. The CDR3 has 16 residues. V lost 0 bases and J lost 4, with 16 bases in between. Here the CDR3 reads CASSQEAGWGSYEQYF. CDR3 coding DNA: TGCGCCAGCAGCCAAGAGGCGGGTTGGGGGTCGTACGAGCAGTACTTC.

The chain carries TRBV11-3 and TRBJ2-3; D remains ambiguous. Trimming removed 3 bases from V and 7 bases from J, with 11 bases in between. Germline CDR1 and CDR2: SGHNT and YENEEA. This CDR3 spans 13 amino acids. CDR3 in DNA: TGTGCCAGCAGCTTGACCCCAGCAAATACGCAGTATTTT. Residues: CASSLTPANTQYF.

The V gene is TRBV6-6, the J gene TRBJ1-6; D might be TRBD1 (6 bases). This CDR3 comprises 16 residues. The V and J ends lost 0 bases and 8 bases respectively, with 14 bases between them. CDR1 is MNHNY, CDR2 SVGAGI, per germline (reference sequence). CDR3 protein: CASSYSAGAGYSPLHF. The CDR3 nucleotides read TGTGCCAGCAGTTACTCTGCAGGGGCGGGATATTCACCCCTCCACTTT.

This clone has only one observation. This chain uses TRBV14 with TRBJ2-7; TRBD1 aligns across 9 bases. V was clipped by 0 bases and J by 3 bases; unmatched bases: 6. The CDR3 spans 16 residues. Germline CDR1 SGHDN, CDR2 FVKESK. CDR3 loop: CASSQDDRGSSYEQYF. As DNA, the CDR3 is TGTGCCAGCAGCCAAGATGACAGGGGGAGCAGCTACGAGCAGTACTTC.

V is TRBV30 and J is TRBJ1-5; D gene unclear. This CDR3 has 14 amino acids. The ends were cut back, 1 base at V and 1 base at J, with 8 bases in the middle. From germline, CDR1 is GTSNPN and CDR2 SVGIG (reference sequence). The CDR3 spells CAWSGRNSNQPQHF. The CDR3 region has the DNA TGTGCCTGGAGTGGCCGGAACAGCAATCAGCCCCAGCATTTT.

As regards this clone: The junction and the germline gene differ at one end; a read error may be behind it. V usage is TRBV5-5 and J usage is TRBJ1-3; D is undetermined. The germline gives CDR1 SGHKS, CDR2 YYEKEE (reference sequence). The CDR3 contains 14 residues. CDR3 amino acids: CASSQSLSGNTIYF. As DNA, the CDR3 is TGCGCCAGCAGCCAATCACTCTCTGGAAACACCATATATTTT.

The chain has TRBV18 and TRBJ1-5; D call uncertain. Germline V gene data show CDR1 as KGHSH and CDR2 as LQKENI. The CDR3 runs 14 residues. With 1 base removed from V and 5 bases from J, the gap between germline ends came to 9 bases. CDR3 sequence reads: CASSPLGNDQPQHF. Here the CDR3 DNA reads TGTGCCAGCTCACCACTCGGCAACGATCAGCCCCAGCATTTT.

A single count supports this clone. The rearrangement uses TRBV27 and TRBJ1-5; no firm D call. Per the germline V gene, CDR1 is MNHEY and CDR2 is SMNVEV (reference sequence). The CDR3 loop spans 12 amino acids. With 3 bases removed from V and 3 bases from J, the gap between germline ends came to 3 bases. CDR3 DNA sequence: TGTGCCAGCAGTTTTCTCAATCAGCCCCAGCATTTT. This translates into CASSFLNQPQHF.

The gene calls are TRBV11-2 and TRBJ1-1, with 7 positions matching TRBD1. The CDR3 length is 15 residues. Germline V gene sequence: CDR1 SGHAT, CDR2 FQNNGV. After removal of 1 base from V and 8 bases from J, the junction contained 10 bases not matched to a gene. The DNA for the CDR3 is TGTGCCAGCAGCTTAGCCCTCGGGACAGTGGCGGAAGCTTTCTTT. This translates into CASSLALGTVAEAFF. The entire variable domain, with the rest obtained from reference TRBV11-2 and TRBJ1-1, is as follows: EAGVAQSPRYKIIEKRQSVAFWCNPISGHATLYWYQQILGQGPKLLIQFQNNGVVDDSQLPKDRFSAERLKGVDSTLKIQPAKLEDSAVYLCASSLALGTVAEAFFGQGTRLTVV.

The sample holds one count of this clone. The chain couples TRBV2 to TRBJ2-3; TRBD2 matches 12 bases. The CDR3 is 15 amino acids. V dropped 5 bases and J dropped 2; count of bases not matched to a gene: 2. Germline CDR1 reads SNHLY; CDR2 reads FYNNEI. DNA of the CDR3: TGTGCCAGCAGTTCTAGCGGGGGGGTCACAGATACGCAGTATTTT. This codes for CASSSSGGVTDTQYF.

This clone was observed a few times. This sample includes further DNA sequences coding for the same CDR3. The gene calls are TRBV5-1 and TRBJ1-5; perhaps TRBD1 as D (6 bases). V lost 0 bases to trimming and J lost 2 bases, with 9 bases between them. The CDR3 runs 15 residues. Germline V lookup: CDR1 SGHRS, CDR2 YFSETQ. Here the CDR3 DNA reads TGCGCCAGCAGCTTGGGCCAGGGGCGCAATCAGCCCCAGCATTTT. Translation: CASSLGQGRNQPQHF.